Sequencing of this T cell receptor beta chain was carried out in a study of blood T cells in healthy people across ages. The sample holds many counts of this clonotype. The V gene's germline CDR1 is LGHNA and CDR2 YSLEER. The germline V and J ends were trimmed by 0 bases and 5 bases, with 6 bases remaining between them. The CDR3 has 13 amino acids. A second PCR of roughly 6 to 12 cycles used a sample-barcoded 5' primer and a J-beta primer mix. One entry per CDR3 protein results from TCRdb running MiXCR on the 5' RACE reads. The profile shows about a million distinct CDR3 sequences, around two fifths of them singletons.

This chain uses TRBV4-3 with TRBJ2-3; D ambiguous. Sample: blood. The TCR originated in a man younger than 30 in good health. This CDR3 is CASSQDRVDTQYF. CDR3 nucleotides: TGCGCCAGCAGCCAAGATCGAGTAGATACGCAGTATTTT.